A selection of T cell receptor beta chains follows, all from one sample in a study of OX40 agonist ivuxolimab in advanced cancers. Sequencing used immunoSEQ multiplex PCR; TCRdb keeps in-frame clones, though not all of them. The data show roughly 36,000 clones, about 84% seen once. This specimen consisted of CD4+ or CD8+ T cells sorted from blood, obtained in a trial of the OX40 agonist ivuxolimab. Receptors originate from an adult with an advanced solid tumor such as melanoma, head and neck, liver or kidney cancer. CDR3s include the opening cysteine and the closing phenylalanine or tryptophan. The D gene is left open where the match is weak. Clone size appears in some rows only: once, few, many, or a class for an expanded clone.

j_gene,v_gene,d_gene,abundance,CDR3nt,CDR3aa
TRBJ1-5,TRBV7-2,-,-,TGTGCCAGCAGCTCGGACCTCAATCAGCCCCAGCATTTT,CASSSDLNQPQHF
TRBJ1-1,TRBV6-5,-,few,TGTGCCAGCAGTTACTCGAGAGGGGCCTTAAACACTGAAGCTTTCTTT,CASSYSRGALNTEAFF
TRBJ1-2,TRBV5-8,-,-,TGTGCCAGCAGCTTAATTTCCTCTAACTATGGCTACACCTTC,CASSLISSNYGYTF
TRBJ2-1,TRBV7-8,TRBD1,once,TGTGCCAGCAGCTTAGCGTATGGGACAGGGCTAGGGGAGGAGGGTAATGAGCAGTTCTTC,CASSLAYGTGLGEEGNEQFF
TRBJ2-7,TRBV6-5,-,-,TGTGCCAGCAGCCCCGCGTCTTCCTACGAGCAGTACTTC,CASSPASSYEQYF
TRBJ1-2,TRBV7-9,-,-,TGTGCCAGCAGCTTAAACGAAAACTATGGCTACACCTTC,CASSLNENYGYTF
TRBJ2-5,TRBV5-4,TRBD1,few,TGTGCCAGCAGCTTGGCCGGCAGGGGGCAAGAGACCCAGTACTTC,CASSLAGRGQETQYF
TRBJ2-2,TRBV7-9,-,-,TGTGCCAGCAGCTTAGATCTGATTGCCGGGGAGCTGTTTTTT,CASSLDLIAGELFF
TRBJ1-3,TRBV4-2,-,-,TGTGCCAGCAGTATGCAGAGATCCTTTGGAAACACCATATATTTT,CASSMQRSFGNTIYF
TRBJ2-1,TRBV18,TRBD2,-,TGTGCCAGCCAAAGGACTAGCGGGGGCCAATACAATGAGCAGTTCTTC,CASQRTSGGQYNEQFF
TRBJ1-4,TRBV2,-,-,TGTGCCAGCAGTGACTTACTGATCACTAATGAAAAACTGTTTTTT,CASSDLLITNEKLFF
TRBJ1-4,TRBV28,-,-,TGTGCCAGCAGTTCACGAAACAGAGGAGGGGAAAAACTGTTTTTT,CASSSRNRGGEKLFF
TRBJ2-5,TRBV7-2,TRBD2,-,TGTGCCAGCAGCTTAGGGGCTAGCGGGAGGGTGGAGACCCAGTACTTC,CASSLGASGRVETQYF
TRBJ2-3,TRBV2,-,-,TGTGCCAGCAGTGGAGGACTCCCGGGGGACGATACGCAGTATTTT,CASSGGLPGDDTQYF
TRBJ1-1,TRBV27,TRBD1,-,TGTGCCAGCAGTCTTTATACCGGGACAGGGTTAGCTGAAGCTTTCTTT,CASSLYTGTGLAEAFF
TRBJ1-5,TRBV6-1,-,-,TGTGCCAGCAGTGATCTGATTCATAGCAATCAGCCCCAGCATTTT,CASSDLIHSNQPQHF
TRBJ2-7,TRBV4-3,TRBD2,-,TGCGCCAGCAGCACTGATACTAGCGTCTCCTACGAGCAGTACTTC,CASSTDTSVSYEQYF
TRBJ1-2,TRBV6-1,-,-,TGTGCCAGCAGTGCCGCCCGGACGGGAAACTATGGCTACACCTTC,CASSAARTGNYGYTF
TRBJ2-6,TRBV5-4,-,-,TGTGCCACAGGGGCAGGTAGCTCTGGGGCCAACGTCCTGACTTTC,CATGAGSSGANVLTF
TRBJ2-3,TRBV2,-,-,TGTGCCAGCACCGAGCAGGACTTATCTACGCAGTATTTT,CASTEQDLSTQYF
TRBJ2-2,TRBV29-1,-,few,TGCAGCGTTCACTGGACCACCAGAGGGGAGCTGTTTTTT,CSVHWTTRGELFF
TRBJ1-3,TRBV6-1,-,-,TGTGCCAGCAGCGGAACACCTGGAAACACCATATATTTT,CASSGTPGNTIYF
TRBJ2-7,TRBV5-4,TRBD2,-,TGTGCCAGCAGCGAGGGACTAGCGGGGACCTTTTACGAGCAGTACTTC,CASSEGLAGTFYEQYF
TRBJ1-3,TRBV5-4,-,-,TGTGCCAGCAGCGACCCGGGGAGCTCTGGAAACACCATATATTTT,CASSDPGSSGNTIYF
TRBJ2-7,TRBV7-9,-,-,TGTGCCAGCAGCTTAGTAACAGGGCGGGCGTACGAGCAGTACTTC,CASSLVTGRAYEQYF
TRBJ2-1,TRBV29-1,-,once,TGCAGCGTGAGAGGGTTGAGCAATGAGCAGTTCTTC,CSVRGLSNEQFF
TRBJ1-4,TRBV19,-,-,TGTGCCAGTAGTATTACCATCTCGAATGAAAAACTGTTTTTT,CASSITISNEKLFF
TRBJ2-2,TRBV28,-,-,TGTGCCAGCGGTGCATTCGGACAAGGGGAGGCCGGGGAGCTGTTTTTT,CASGAFGQGEAGELFF
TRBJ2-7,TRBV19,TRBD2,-,TGTGCCAGTAGTATTGAAGGGAGGGATAACCACGAGCAGTACTTC,CASSIEGRDNHEQYF
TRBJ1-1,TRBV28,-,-,TGTGCCAGCAGCCTATTATCTGGGGCTGAAGCTTTCTTT,CASSLLSGAEAFF
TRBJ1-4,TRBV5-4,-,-,TGTGCCAGCAGCCTGACAGTAGGTGAAAAACTGTTTTTT,CASSLTVGEKLFF
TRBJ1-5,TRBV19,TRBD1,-,TGTGCCAGTAGCCGGGGACAGCTCAATCAGCCCCAGCATTTT,CASSRGQLNQPQHF
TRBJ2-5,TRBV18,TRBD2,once,TGTGCCAGCTCACCCTGGAGGGGTAGCGGGAGTCAAGAGACCCAGTACTTC,CASSPWRGSGSQETQYF
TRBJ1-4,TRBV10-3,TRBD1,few,TGTGCCATCAGTGACCAAGGACAGGGGGGTGAAAAACTGTTTTTT,CAISDQGQGGEKLFF
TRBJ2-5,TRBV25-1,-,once,TGTGCCAGCAGTGATGGGGGGAACAGGGTCAAGACCCAGTACTTC,CASSDGGNRVKTQYF
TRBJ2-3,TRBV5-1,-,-,TGCGCCAGCAGTCTGGACAGTTACACAGATACGCAGTATTTT,CASSLDSYTDTQYF
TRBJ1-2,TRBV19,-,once,TGCGCCAGTAGTATAGATCGCAGGACCTATGGCTACACCTTC,CASSIDRRTYGYTF
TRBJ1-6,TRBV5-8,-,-,TGTGCCAGCTCGTTCAGAGAGGGTTCACCCCTCCACTTT,CASSFREGSPLHF
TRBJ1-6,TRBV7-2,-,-,TGTGCCAGCAGACGGAATATTCAACCCCTCCACTTT,CASRRNIQPLHF
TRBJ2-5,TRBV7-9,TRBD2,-,TGTGCCAGCAGCTTAGGGGCTGATAGCGGGGCGCAAGAGACCCAGTACTTC,CASSLGADSGAQETQYF
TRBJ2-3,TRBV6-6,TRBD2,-,TGTGCCAGCTTGCCGGGGGGGCCAACAGATACGCAGTATTTT,CASLPGGPTDTQYF
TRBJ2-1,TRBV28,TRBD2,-,TGTGCCAGCCGGCGGGGGTACAATGAGCAGTTCTTC,CASRRGYNEQFF
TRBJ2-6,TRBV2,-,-,TGTGCCAGCAGTGAAGCAGTGTTCTCTGGGGCCAACGTCCTGACTTTC,CASSEAVFSGANVLTF
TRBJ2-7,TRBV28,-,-,TGTGCCAGCAGGGGAGTGTCTAGCTCCTACGAGCAGTACTTC,CASRGVSSSYEQYF
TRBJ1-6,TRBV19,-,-,TGTGCCAGTAGTATAGTCTCAAATTCACCCCTCCACTTT,CASSIVSNSPLHF